The clone carrying this TCR beta chain was recorded at least ten times. Its matching antigen is unknown. Per the original data handling: CDR3 differences across clinicopathological groups were used to build a distant-metastasis classifier for papillary thyroid cancer. TCRdb reanalyzed the PCR reads with MiXCR. V and J calls and clone size were set by TCRdb, not the authors. The sample shows about 35,000 clones, 15% to 20% of them seen only once. CDR1 is SEHNR and CDR2 is FQNEAQ in the germline V gene (reference sequence). Deletions cut 4 bases from V and 5 bases from J, with 9 bases between. The CDR3 consists of 12 residues. Until they underwent thyroid surgery, no patient had received any treatment. These data originate in a study of metastatic and nonmetastatic thyroid tumors. Study conclusions and caveats: It was reportedly found that TCR beta diversity was significantly higher in malignant thyroid tumors than in benign nodules, a difference seen in both blood and tumor samples.

This chain links TRBV7-9 with TRBJ2-7; D might be TRBD1 (6 bases). The sequenced sample consisted of blood. The clonotype originates from a male donor with papillary thyroid cancer or a benign thyroid nodule (not recorded which). Some clones in this sample may be carry-over from other donors' samples. In nucleotides, the CDR3 is TGTGCCAGCAGCTCACAGGGCCACGAGCAGTACTTC. Protein: CASSSQGHEQYF.